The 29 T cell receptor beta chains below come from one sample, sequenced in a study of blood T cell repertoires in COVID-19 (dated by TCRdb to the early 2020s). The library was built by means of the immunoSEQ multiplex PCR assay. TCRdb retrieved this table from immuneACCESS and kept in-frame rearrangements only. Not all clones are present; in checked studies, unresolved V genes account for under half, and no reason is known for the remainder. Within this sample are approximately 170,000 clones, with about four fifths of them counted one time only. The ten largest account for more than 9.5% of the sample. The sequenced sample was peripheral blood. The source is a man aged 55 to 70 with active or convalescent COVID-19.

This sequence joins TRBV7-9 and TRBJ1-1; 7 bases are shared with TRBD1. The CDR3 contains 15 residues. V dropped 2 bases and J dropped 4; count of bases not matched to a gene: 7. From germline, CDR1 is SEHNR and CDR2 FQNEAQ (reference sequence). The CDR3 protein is CASSLRGAGGTEAFF. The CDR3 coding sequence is TGTGCCAGCAGCTTAAGGGGGGCAGGGGGCACTGAAGCTTTCTTT.

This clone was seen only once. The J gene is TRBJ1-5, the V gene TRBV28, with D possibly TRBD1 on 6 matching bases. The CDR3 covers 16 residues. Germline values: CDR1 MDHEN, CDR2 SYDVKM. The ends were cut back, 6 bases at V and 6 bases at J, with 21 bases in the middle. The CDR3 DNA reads TGTGCCAGCAGGCCTTGGACAGCCCCTGGGAGTCAGCCCCAGCATTTT. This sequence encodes CASRPWTAPGSQPQHF.

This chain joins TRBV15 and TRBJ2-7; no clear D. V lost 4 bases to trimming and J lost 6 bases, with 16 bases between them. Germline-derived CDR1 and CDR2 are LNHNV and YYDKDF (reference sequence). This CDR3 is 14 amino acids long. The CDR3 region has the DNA TGTGCCACCAGCATGTCCAGGTTGGTCCCCGAGCAGTACTTC. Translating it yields CATSMSRLVPEQYF.

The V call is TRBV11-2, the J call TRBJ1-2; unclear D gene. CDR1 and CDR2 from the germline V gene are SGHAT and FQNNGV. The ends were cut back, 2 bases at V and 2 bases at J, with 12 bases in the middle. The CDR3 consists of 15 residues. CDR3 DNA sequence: TGTGCCAGCAGCTTAAGTGGGGAGCCCAACTATGGCTACACCTTC. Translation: CASSLSGEPNYGYTF.

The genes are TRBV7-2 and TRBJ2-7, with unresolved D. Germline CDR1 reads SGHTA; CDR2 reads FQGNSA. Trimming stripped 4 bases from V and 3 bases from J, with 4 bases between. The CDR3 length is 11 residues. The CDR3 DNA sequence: TGTGCCAGCAGCTCTAACTACGAGCAGTACTTC. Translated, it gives CASSSNYEQYF.

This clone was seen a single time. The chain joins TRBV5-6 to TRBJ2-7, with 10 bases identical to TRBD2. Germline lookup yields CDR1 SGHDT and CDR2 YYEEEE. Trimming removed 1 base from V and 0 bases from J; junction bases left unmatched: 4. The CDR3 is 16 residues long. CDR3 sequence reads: CASSLLGTSDSYEQYF. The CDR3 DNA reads TGTGCCAGCAGCTTGTTAGGGACTAGCGACTCCTACGAGCAGTACTTC.

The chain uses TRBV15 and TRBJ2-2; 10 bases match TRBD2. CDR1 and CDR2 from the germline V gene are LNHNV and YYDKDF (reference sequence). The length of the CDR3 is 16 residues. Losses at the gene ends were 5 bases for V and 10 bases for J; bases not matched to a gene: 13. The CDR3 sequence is CATSGPGGLAVQELFF. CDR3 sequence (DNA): TGTGCCACCAGCGGACCCGGAGGACTAGCGGTGCAGGAGCTGTTTTTT.

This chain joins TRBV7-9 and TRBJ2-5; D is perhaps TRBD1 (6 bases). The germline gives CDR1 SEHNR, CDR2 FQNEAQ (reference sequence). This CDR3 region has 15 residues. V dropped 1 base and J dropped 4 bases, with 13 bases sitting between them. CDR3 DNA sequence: TGTGCCAGCAGCTTAGACAGGGTCACGGGAGAGACCCAGTACTTC. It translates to CASSLDRVTGETQYF.

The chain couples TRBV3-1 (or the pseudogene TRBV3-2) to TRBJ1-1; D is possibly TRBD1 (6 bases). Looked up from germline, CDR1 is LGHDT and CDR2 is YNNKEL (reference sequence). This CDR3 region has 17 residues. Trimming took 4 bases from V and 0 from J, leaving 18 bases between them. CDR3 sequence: CASSPDLRQVMNTEAFF. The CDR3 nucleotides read TGTGCCAGCAGCCCCGACCTCCGACAGGTAATGAACACTGAAGCTTTCTTT.

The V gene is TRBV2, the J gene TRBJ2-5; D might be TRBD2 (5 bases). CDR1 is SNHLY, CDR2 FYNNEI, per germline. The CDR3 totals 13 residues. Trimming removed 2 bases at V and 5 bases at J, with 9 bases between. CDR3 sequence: CASSELAIETQYF. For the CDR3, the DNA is TGTGCCAGCAGTGAACTAGCAATTGAGACCCAGTACTTC.

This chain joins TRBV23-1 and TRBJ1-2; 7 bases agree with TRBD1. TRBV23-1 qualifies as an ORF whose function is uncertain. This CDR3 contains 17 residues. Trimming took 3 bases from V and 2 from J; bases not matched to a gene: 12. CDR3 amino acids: CASSQLRAGTVNYGYTF. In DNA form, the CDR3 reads TGCGCCAGCAGTCAGCTCCGCGCCGGGACAGTAAACTATGGCTACACCTTC.

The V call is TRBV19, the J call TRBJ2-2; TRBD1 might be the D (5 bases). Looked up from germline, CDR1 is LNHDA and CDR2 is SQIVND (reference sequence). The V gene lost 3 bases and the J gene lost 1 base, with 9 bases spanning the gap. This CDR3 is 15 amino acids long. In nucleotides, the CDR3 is TGTGCCAGTAGTATGGGGCAGCTGAACACCGGGGAGCTGTTTTTT. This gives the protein CASSMGQLNTGELFF.

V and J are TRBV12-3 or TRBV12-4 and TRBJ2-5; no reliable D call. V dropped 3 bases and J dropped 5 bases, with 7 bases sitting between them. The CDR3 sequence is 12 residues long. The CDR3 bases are TGTGCCAGCAGTTTTAGTCGGGAGACCCAGTACTTC. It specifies CASSFSRETQYF.

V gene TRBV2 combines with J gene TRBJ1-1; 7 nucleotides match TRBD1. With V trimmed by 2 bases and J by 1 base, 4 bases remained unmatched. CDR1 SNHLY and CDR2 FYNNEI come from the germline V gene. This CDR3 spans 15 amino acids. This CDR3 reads CASSEPRTGNTEAFF. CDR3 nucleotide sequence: TGTGCCAGCAGTGAACCCCGGACAGGGAACACTGAAGCTTTCTTT.

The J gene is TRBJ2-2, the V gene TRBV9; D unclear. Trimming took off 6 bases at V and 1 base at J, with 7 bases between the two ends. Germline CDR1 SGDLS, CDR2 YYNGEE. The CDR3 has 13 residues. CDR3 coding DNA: TGTGCCAGCAAGGCAGGGAACACCGGGGAGCTGTTTTTT. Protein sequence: CASKAGNTGELFF.

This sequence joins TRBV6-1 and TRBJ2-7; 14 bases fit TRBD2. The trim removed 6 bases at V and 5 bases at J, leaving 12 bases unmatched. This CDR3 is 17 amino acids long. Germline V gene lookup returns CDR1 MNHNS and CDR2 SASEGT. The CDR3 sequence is CASRENFGTSGRHEQYF. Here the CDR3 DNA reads TGTGCCAGCAGGGAAAATTTCGGGACTAGCGGGAGACACGAGCAGTACTTC.

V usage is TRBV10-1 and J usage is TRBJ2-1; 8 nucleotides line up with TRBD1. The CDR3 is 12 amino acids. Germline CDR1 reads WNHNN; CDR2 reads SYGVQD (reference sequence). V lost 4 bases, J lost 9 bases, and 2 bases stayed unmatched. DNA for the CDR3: TGCGCCAGCAGTGGTACAGGGGGTGAGCAGTTCTTC. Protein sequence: CASSGTGGEQFF.

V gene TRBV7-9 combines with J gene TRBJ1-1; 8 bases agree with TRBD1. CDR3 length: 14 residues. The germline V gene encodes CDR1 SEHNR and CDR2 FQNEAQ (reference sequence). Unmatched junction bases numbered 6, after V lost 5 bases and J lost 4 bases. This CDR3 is CASSAQGASTEAFF. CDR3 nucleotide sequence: TGTGCCAGCAGCGCTCAGGGGGCGAGCACTGAAGCTTTCTTT.

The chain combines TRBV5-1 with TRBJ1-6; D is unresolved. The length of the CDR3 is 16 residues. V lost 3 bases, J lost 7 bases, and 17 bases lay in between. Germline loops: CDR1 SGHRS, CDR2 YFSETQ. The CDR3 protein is CASSSAVGIRNSPLHF. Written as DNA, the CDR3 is TGCGCCAGCAGCTCCGCGGTGGGTATAAGAAATTCACCCCTCCACTTT.

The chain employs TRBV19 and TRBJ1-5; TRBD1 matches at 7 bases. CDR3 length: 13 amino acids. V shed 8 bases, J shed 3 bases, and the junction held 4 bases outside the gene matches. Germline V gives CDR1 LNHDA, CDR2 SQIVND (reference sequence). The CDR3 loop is CASAQGINQPQHF. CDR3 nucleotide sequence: TGTGCCAGTGCACAGGGGATCAATCAGCCCCAGCATTTT.

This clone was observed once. The DNA for the CDR3 is TGCGCCAGCAGTGAGTTTCGCGGGAGGGGTAATGAGCAGTTCTTC. Its translation: CASSEFRGRGNEQFF. This chain joins TRBV10-2 and TRBJ2-1; 9 bases fit TRBD2. Trimming cost V 1 base and J 7 bases; bases outside gene matches: 5. The CDR3 extends over 15 amino acids. CDR1 and CDR2 from the germline V gene are WSHSY and SAAADI.

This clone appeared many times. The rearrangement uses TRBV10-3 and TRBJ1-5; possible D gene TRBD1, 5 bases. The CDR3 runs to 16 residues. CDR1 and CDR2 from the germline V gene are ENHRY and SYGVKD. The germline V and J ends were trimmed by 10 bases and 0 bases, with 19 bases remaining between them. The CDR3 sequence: CATRDSGSDSNQPQHF. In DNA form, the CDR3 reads TGTGCCACCAGAGATTCAGGGTCGGATAGCAATCAGCCCCAGCATTTT.

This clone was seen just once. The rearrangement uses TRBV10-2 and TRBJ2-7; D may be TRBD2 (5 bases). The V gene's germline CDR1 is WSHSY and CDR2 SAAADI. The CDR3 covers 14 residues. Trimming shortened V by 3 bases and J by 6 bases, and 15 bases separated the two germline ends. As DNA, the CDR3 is TGCGCCAGCAGTGAATCCCGGGGATCGGGCGAGCAGTACTTC. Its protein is CASSESRGSGEQYF.

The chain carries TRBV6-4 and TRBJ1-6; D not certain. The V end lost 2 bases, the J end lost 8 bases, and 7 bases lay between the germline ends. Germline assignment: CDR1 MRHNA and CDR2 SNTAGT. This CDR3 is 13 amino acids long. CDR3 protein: CASSDREDSPLHF. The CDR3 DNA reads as TGTGCCAGCAGTGACAGGGAGGATTCACCCCTCCACTTT.

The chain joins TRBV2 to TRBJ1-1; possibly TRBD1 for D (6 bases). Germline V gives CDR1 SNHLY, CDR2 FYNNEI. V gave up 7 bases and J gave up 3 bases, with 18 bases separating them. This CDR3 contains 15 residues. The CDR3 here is CASNQGGGRYTEAFF. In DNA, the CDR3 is TGTGCCAGCAACCAAGGGGGGGGAAGATACACTGAAGCTTTCTTT.

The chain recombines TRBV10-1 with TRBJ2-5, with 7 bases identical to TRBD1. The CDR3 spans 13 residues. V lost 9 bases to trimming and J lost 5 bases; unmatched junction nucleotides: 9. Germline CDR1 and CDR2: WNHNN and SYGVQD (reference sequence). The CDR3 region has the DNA TGCGCCAGACTGACAGGGTACGAGGAGACCCAGTACTTC. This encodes CARLTGYEETQYF.

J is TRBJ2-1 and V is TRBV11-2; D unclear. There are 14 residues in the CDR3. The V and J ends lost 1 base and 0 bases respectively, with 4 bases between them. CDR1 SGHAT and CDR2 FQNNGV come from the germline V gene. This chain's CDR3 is CASSLAVSYNEQFF. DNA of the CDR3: TGTGCCAGCAGCTTAGCGGTCTCCTACAATGAGCAGTTCTTC.

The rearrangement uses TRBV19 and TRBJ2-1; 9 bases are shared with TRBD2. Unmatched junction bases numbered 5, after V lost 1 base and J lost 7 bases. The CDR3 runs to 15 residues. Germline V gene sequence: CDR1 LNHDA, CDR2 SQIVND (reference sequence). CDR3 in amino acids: CASSIVGTSSNEQFF. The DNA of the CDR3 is TGTGCCAGTAGTATAGTTGGGACTAGCTCGAATGAGCAGTTCTTC.

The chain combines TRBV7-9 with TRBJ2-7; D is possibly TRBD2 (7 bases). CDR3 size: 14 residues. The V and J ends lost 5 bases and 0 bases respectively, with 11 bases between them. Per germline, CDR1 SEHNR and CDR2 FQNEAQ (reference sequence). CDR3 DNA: TGTGCCAGCAGCGCGGGGGCAAGCTCCTACGAGCAGTACTTC. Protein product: CASSAGASSYEQYF.